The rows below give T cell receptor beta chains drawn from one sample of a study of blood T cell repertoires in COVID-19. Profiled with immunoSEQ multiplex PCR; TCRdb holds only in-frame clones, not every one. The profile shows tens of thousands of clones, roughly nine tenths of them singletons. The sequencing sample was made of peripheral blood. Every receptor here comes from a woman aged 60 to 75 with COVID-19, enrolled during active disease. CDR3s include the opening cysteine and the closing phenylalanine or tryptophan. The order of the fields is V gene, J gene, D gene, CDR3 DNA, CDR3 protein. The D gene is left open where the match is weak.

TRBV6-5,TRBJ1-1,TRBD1,TGTGCCATAGACAGGGGGTCCGCTGAAGCTTTCTTT,CAIDRGSAEAFF
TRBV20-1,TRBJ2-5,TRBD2,TGCAGTGCAAGTAGCGGGGCAGGGACCACCCAGTACTTC,CSASSGAGTTQYF
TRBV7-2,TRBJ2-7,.,TGTGCCAGCAGCCTAAGCTCCTACGAGCAGTACTTC,CASSLSSYEQYF
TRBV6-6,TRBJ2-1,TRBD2,TGTGCCAGCAGTACCCGGGGGGGCCTCGATGAGCAGTTCTTC,CASSTRGGLDEQFF
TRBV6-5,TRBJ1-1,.,TGTGCCAGCAGTCTTAGGACAGAGATGAACACTGAAGCTTTCTTT,CASSLRTEMNTEAFF
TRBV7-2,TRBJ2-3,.,TGTGCCAGCAGCTTAGCTCGTACTAACACAGATACGCAGTATTTT,CASSLARTNTDTQYF
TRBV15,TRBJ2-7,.,TGTGCCACCAGCCCACGGTTGGCCAGGGGCGAGCAGTACTTC,CATSPRLARGEQYF
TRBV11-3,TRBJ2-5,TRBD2,TGTGCCAGCAGCTTAGAATCTAGGGAGGGGGAGACCCAGTACTTC,CASSLESREGETQYF
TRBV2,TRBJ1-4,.,TGTGCCAGCAGCCCAACCGCAGGGTTGATTGAAAAACTGTTTTTT,CASSPTAGLIEKLFF
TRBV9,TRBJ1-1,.,TGTGCCAGCAGCGTGCAGGGGAGCACTGAAGCTTTCTTT,CASSVQGSTEAFF
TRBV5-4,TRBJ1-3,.,TGTGCCAGCAGCTTGGGTCTAGTCGGCGACTCTGGAAACACCATATATTTT,CASSLGLVGDSGNTIYF
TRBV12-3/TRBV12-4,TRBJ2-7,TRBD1,TGTGCCAGCAGTTCCGGGACAGGGCAGTACTTC,CASSSGTGQYF
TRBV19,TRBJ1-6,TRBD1,TGTGCCAGTAGTACCGGGACAGCGTTCAATTCACCCCTCCACTTT,CASSTGTAFNSPLHF
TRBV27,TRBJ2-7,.,TGTGCCAGCAGTTTATGGGCAGGGGATACCTACGAGCAGTACTTC,CASSLWAGDTYEQYF